The sequence of this TCR beta chain was determined in a study of prognosis after radiotherapy for stage I lung cancer. With 8 bases clipped from V and 4 bases from J, the junction kept 7 bases outside the gene matches. Germline V gives CDR1 DFQATT, CDR2 SNEGSKA (reference sequence). The CDR3 has 13 amino acids. Amplification of the TCR beta CDR3 (from genomic DNA) was done by two-round multiplex PCR. Each TRBV and TRBJ gene had its own primer in the first PCR round. MiXCR was run by TCRdb on the multiplex PCR reads, yielding one entry per CDR3 protein. Of 15,000 to 20,000 distinct CDR3 sequences detected, 50% appear once; the ten largest clones hold 32%.

The rearrangement joins TRBV20-1 to TRBJ2-7; TRBD1 agrees at 11 bases. The sample consisted of PBMCs, taken before or after stereotactic body radiation therapy (not recorded which). This TCR was sampled from a donor aged 50 or older with non-small cell lung cancer. The CDR3 DNA is TGCAGTTCGCGGGGACAGGGGGATTACGAGCAGTACTTC. Amino acids: CSSRGQGDYEQYF.